The entry below describes one TCR beta chain. The antigen is undetermined. Germline-derived CDR1 and CDR2 are SQVTM and ANQGSEA. The CDR3 has 15 residues. Trimming cost V 4 bases and J 6 bases; bases outside gene matches: 10. This sample stems from a study of cytomegalovirus exposure and HLA in healthy donors. The primer mix had 60 Vbeta and 13 Jbeta primers. Sequencing was performed with immunoSEQ multiplex PCR; in TCRdb, only in-frame clones are kept and a portion is missing. The sample carries 300,000 or so clones, approximately 84% recorded once. Findings of the study overall: The study flagged about 150 TCR beta chains as cytomegalovirus-associated. Reportedly, a later analysis found an Asian-associated ancestry cluster had fewer N-insertions than the roughly 630-donor mean. Within a later analysis, the majority of CMV-associated TCR beta chains appeared HLA-restricted. A later analysis showed that HLA-associated TCR beta chains had undergone more clonal expansion than equally common others.

The TCR comes from a woman aged 35 to 49 in good health and CMV-seropositive. The sequenced material came from PBMCs. The gene calls are TRBV29-1 and TRBJ2-1; 9 bases are shared with TRBD2. CDR3 amino acids: CSVAQAPTSGNEQFF. The CDR3 coding sequence is TGCAGCGTTGCCCAGGCCCCGACTAGCGGCAATGAGCAGTTCTTC.